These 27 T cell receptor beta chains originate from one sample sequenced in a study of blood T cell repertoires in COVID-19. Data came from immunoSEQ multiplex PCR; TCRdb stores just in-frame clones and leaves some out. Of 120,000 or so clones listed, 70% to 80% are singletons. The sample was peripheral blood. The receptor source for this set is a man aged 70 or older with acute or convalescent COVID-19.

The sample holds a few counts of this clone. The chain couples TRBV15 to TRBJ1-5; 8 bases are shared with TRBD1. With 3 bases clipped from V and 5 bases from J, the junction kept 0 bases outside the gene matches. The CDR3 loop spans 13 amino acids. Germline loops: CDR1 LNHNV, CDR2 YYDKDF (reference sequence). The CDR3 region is CATSRGQDQPQHF. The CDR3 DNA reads TGTGCCACCAGCAGGGGACAGGATCAGCCCCAGCATTTT.

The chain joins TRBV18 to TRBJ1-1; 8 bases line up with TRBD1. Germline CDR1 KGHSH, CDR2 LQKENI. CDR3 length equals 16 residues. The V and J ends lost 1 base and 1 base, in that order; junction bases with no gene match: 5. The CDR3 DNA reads TGTGCCAGCTCACCACTTCTGACAGGGGAGAACACTGAAGCTTTCTTT. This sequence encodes CASSPLLTGENTEAFF.

This chain's CDR3 is CASSGPALSPYNEQFF. The CDR3 DNA is TGTGCCAGCAGCGGGCCAGCTCTATCCCCCTACAATGAGCAGTTCTTC. The rearrangement links TRBV3-1 (or the pseudogene TRBV3-2) to TRBJ2-1; D gene uncertain. This CDR3 region has 16 residues. V was cut by 5 bases and J by 2 bases, with 16 bases left in between. Germline V gene sequence: CDR1 LGHDT, CDR2 YNNKEL (reference sequence).

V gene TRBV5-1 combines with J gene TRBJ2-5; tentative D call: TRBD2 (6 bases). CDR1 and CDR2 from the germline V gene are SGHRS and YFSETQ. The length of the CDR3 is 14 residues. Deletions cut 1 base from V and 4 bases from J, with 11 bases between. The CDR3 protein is CASSLMGGGETQYF. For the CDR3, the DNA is TGCGCCAGCAGCTTGATGGGGGGAGGAGAGACCCAGTACTTC.

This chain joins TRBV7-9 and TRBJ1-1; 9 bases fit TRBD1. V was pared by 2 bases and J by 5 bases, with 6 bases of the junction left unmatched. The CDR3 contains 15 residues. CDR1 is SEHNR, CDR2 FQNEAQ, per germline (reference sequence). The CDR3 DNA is TGTGCCAGCAGCTTAACAGGGGGCGCGAGGACTGAAGCTTTCTTT. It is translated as CASSLTGGARTEAFF.

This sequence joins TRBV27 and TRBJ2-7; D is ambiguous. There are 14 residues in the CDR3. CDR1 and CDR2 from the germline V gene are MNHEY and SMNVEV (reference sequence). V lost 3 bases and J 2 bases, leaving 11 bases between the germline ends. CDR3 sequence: CASSFTPGPYEQYF. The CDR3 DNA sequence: TGTGCCAGCAGTTTCACCCCTGGGCCCTACGAGCAGTACTTC.

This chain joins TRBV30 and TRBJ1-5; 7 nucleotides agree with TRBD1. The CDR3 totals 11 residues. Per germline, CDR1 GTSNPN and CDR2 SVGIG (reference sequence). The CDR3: CPYRGNQPQHF. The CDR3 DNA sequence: TGTCCCTACAGGGGAAATCAGCCCCAGCATTTT. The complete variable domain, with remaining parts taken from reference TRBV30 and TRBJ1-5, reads SQTIHQWPATLVQPVGSPLSLECTVEGTSNPNLYWYRQAAGRGLQLLFYSVGIGQISSEVPQNLSASRPQDRQFILSSKKLLLSDSGFYLCPYRGNQPQHFGDGTRLSIL.

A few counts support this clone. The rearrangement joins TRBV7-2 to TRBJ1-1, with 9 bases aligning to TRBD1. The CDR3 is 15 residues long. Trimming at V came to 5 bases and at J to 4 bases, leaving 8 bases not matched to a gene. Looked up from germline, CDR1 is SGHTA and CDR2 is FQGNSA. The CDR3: CASSPGTGTFTEAFF. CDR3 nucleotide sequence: TGTGCCAGCAGCCCCGGGACAGGGACTTTCACTGAAGCTTTCTTT.

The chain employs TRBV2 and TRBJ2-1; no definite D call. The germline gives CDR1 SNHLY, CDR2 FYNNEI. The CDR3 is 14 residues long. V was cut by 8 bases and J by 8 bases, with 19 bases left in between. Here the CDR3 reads CASLRLVNKDEQFF. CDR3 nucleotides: TGTGCCAGCCTTCGCCTAGTCAATAAAGATGAGCAGTTCTTC.

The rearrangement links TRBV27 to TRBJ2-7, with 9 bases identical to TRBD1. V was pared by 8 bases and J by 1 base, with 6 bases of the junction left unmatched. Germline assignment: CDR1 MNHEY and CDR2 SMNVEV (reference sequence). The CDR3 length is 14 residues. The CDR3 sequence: CASLRDRESYEQYF. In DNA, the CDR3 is TGTGCCAGCCTCCGGGACAGGGAGTCCTACGAGCAGTACTTC.

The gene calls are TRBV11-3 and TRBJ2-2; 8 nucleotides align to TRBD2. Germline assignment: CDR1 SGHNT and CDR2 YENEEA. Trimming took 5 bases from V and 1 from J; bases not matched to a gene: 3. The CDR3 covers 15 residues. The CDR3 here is CASSDSGVNTGELFF. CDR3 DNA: TGTGCCAGCAGCGATAGCGGGGTGAACACCGGGGAGCTGTTTTTT.

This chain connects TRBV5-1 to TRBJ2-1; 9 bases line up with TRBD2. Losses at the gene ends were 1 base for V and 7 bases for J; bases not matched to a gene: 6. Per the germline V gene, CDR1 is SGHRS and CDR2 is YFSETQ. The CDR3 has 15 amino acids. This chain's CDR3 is CASSLWASGNNEQFF. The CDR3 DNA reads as TGCGCCAGCAGCTTGTGGGCTAGCGGGAATAATGAGCAGTTCTTC.

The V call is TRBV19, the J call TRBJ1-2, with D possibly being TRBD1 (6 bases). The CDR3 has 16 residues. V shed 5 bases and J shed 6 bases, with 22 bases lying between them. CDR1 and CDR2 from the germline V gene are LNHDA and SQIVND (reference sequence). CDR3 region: CASSGRGSQGWNGYTF. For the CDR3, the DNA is TGTGCCAGTAGTGGCCGCGGGTCTCAGGGGTGGAATGGCTACACCTTC.

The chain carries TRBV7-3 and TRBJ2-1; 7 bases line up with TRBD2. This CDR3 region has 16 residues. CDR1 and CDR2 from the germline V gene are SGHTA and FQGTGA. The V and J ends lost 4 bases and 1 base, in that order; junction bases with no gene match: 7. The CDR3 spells CASSSQERGSYNEQFF. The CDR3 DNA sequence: TGTGCCAGCAGCTCCCAAGAGCGGGGATCCTACAATGAGCAGTTCTTC.

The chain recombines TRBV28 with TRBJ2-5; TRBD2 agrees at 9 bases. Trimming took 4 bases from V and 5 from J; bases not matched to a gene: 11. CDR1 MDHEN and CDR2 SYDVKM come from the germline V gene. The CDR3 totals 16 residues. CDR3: CASSSLSGSARETQYF. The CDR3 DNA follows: TGTGCCAGCAGTTCCCTTAGCGGGAGTGCGAGGGAGACCCAGTACTTC. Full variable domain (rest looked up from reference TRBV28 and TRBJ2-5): DVKVTQSSRYLVKRTGEKVFLECVQDMDHENMFWYRQDPGLGLRLIYFSYDVKMKEKGDIPEGYSVSREKKERFSLILESASTNQTSMYLCASSSLSGSARETQYFGPGTRLLVL.

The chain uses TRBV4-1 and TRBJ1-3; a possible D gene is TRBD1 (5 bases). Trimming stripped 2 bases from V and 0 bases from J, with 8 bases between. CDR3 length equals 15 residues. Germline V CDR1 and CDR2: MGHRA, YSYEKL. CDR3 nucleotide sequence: TGCGCCAGCAGCCAATCGGGGGTCTCTGGAAACACCATATATTTT. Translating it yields CASSQSGVSGNTIYF.

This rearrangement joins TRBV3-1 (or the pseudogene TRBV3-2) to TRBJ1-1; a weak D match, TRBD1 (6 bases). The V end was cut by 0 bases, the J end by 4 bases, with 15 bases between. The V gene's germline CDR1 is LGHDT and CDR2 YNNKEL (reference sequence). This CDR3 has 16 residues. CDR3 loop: CASSQEGGASGTEAFF. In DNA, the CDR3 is TGTGCCAGCAGCCAAGAAGGGGGGGCTAGTGGCACTGAAGCTTTCTTT.

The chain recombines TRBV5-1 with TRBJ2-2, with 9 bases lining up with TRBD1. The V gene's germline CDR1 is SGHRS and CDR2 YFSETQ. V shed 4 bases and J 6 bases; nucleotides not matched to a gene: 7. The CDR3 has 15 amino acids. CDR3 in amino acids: CASSPGTGWPGELFF. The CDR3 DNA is TGCGCCAGCAGCCCCGGGACAGGGTGGCCCGGGGAGCTGTTTTTT.

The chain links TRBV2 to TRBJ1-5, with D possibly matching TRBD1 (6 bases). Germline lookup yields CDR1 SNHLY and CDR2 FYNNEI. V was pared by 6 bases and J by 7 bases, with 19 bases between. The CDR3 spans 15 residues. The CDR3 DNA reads TGTGCCAGCAGCCCTAACAGCGGGGGCGGCCAGCCCCAGCATTTT. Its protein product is CASSPNSGGGQPQHF. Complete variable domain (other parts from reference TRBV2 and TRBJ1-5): EPEVTQTPSHQVTQMGQEVILRCVPISNHLYFYWYRQILGQKVEFLVSFYNNEISEKSEIFDDQFSVERPDGSNFTLKIRSTKLEDSAMYFCASSPNSGGGQPQHFGDGTRLSIL.

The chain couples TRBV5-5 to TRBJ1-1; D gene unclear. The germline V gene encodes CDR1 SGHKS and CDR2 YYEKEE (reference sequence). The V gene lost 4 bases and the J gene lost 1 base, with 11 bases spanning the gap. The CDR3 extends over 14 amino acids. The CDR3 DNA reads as TGTGCCAGCAGCCGAGATATACGGAACACTGAAGCTTTCTTT. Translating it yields CASSRDIRNTEAFF.

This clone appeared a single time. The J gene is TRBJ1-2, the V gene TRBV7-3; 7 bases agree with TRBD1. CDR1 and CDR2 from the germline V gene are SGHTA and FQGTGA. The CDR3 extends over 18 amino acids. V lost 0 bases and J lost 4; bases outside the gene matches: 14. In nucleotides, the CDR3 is TGTGCCAGCAGCTTAACGGGCACAGGGGACAGTCCTGGCTATGGCTACACCTTC. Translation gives CASSLTGTGDSPGYGYTF.

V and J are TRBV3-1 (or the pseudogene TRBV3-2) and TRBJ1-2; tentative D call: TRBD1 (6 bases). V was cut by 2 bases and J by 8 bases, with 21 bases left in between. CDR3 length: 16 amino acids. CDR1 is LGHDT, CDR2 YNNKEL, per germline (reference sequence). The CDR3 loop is CASSQMIRGRIRGYTF. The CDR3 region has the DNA TGTGCCAGCAGCCAAATGATCAGGGGTCGGATTAGGGGCTACACCTTC.

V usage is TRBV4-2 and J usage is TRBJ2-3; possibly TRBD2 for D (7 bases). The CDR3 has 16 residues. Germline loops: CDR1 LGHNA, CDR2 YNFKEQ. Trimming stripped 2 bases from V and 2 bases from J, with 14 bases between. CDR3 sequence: CASSQRGRGATDTQYF. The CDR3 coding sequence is TGTGCCAGCAGCCAACGTGGACGGGGGGCCACAGATACGCAGTATTTT.

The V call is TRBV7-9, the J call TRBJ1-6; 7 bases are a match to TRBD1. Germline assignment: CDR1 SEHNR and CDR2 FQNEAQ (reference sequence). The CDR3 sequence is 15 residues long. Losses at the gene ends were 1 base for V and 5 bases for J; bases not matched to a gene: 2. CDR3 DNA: TGTGCCAGCAGCTTAGGACAGGGCGATAATTCACCCCTCCACTTT. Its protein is CASSLGQGDNSPLHF. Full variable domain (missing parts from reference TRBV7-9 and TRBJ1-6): DTGVSQNPRHKITKRGQNVTFRCDPISEHNRLYWYRQTLGQGPEFLTYFQNEAQLEKSRLLSDRFSAERPKGSFSTLEIQRTEQGDSAMYLCASSLGQGDNSPLHFGNGTRLTVT.

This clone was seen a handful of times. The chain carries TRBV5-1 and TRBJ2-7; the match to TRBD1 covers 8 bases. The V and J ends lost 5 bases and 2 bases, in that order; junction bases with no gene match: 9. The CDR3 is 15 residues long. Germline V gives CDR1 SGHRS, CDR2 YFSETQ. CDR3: CASRTQGANTYEQYF. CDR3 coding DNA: TGCGCCAGCAGGACCCAGGGGGCCAATACCTACGAGCAGTACTTC.

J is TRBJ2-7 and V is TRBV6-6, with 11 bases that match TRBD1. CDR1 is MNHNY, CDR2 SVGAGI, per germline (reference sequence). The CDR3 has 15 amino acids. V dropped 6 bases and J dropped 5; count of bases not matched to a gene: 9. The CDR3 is CASRSGTGGFHEQYF. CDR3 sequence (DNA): TGTGCCAGCAGATCCGGGACAGGGGGATTCCACGAGCAGTACTTC.

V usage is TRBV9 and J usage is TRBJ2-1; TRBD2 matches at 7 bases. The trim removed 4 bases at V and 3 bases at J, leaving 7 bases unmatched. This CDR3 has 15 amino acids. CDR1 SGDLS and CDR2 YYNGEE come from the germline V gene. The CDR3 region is CASSIPVAGYNEQFF. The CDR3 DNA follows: TGTGCCAGCAGCATCCCAGTAGCGGGCTACAATGAGCAGTTCTTC.